This TCR beta chain was recovered during a study of regulatory T cells in long-lasting Graves disease. As to time point: newly diagnosed GD, antithyroid drugs for less than 3 months. There was RNA extracted from PBMCs, and the TCR library was made from it. Libraries of TCR beta came from iRepertoire HTBI primers plus Arm-PCR of CDR3 regions. TCRdb redid the calling of the multiplex PCR reads with MiXCR, one entry per CDR3 protein. In the table there are a few hundred thousand distinct CDR3 sequences, approximately 12% of which are singletons. This clonotype was seen at least ten times. The data were also submitted as part of a second study, on T cells in Graves' hyperthyroidism and ophthalmopathy. That paper notes: By a 13 V-J model, ophthalmopathy was set apart from stable hyperthyroidism.

The clonotype was recovered from a woman younger than 35 with Graves disease. The sample here was peripheral blood mononuclear cells (PBMCs), taken at new diagnosis, from a patient treated with antithyroid drugs.

CDR3 amino acids: CSVEGVTEAFF. CDR3 DNA: TGCAGCGTTGAAGGAGTCACTGAAGCTTTCTTT. The V call is TRBV29-1, the J call TRBJ1-1, with no clear D. Germline V gene sequence: CDR1 SQVTM, CDR2 ANQGSEA. The V gene lost 1 base and the J gene lost 4 bases, with 4 bases spanning the gap. The CDR3 consists of 11 residues.